Detailed here is one T cell receptor (beta chain). Which antigen it targets is not known. No much larger clonotype is one base removed from it; base qualities were not supplied. This specimen comes from a study of blood T cell repertoires in COVID-19 (dated by TCRdb to about 2020). Concerning the study at large: Collaborator samples came from the United States, Italy and Spain and covered acute and convalescent phases of COVID-19. The prospective study material was composed of cDNA or gDNA derived from T cells, B-cell-depleted T cells, or PBMCs. The dataset comprised deeply sampled blood TCRbeta repertoires from subjects exposed to, actively infected with, or recovered from COVID-19. The repertoires were made available in a free public database intended to serve as a resource for research on the immune response to SARS-CoV-2. Samples came from the ongoing ImmuneRACE study (first 160 participants) plus 1,254 subjects from 6 global collaborators. Nearly every sample came with metadata listing a de-identified subject ID, COVID-19 status, age in years and sex. Where HLA class I and class II types were available, the types were taken from metadata supplied by the sample provider, not from assay-based typing.

General findings and caveats noted by the study authors: The quantity of clinical and demographic metadata differed by source and by participant and was supplied without curation.

The collaborating institutions used their own protocols to collect whole blood in K2EDTA tubes. For TCRbeta analysis, collaborator samples were shipped as frozen whole blood, as isolated PBMCs, or as DNA extracted from either sample type. TCRbeta CDR3 regions were amplified from genomic DNA using the immunoSEQ Assay, a bias-controlled multiplex PCR. Per the authors' processing: The number of nucleated cells in each sample was estimated by amplification of reference gene primers within the assay. To quantify the absolute abundance of each unique TCRbeta CDR3 rearrangement, sequence reads were collapsed and filtered. For each sample, productive Simpson clonality was calculated as the square root of Simpson's diversity index across productive rearrangements. TCRdb took this table from immuneACCESS and kept in-frame rearrangements with V and J called. Such tables lack part of the clones; where checked against another copy, unresolved V genes explain under half of the gap, and the rest is unexplained. Clonal size and the V and J genes are those of that table, whereas D and trimming came from the DNA. Across this sample there are about 88,000 clones, with 70% to 90% seen only once. The leading ten clones occupy 9.5% to 12% of the sample.

The germline V gene gives CDR1 as SQVTM and CDR2 as ANQGSEA. Trimming takes 3 bases from V and 6 bases from J, and the germline ends sit 14 bases apart. Reading from cysteine to phenylalanine, the CDR3 counts 13 amino acids. The CDR3 DNA has 39 bases and is translated from base 1. The sequencing input was peripheral blood. The sequence was obtained from a human donor in a cohort sampled during active COVID-19. The rearrangement joined TRBV29-1 to TRBJ1-2, with TRBD1 tentatively as D gene (6 bases match). The CDR3 in this case is CSVEIGGADGYTF. Here is the DNA: TGCAGCGTTGAGATAGGGGGGGCGGATGGCTACACCTTC.